This entry concerns a single T cell receptor (beta chain). The protocol was immunoSEQ multiplex PCR, while the TCRdb copy is restricted to in-frame clones and leaves out a portion. This sample yields 95,000 to 120,000 clones, of which around 85% are seen a single time; approximately 5% belongs to the top ten. This specimen belongs to a study of blood T cell repertoires in COVID-19. The CDR3 is made up of 15 amino acids. The ends lost 6 bases at V and 5 bases at J; junction bases unmatched: 9. From germline, CDR1 is ENHRY and CDR2 SYGVKD. This rearrangement joins TRBV10-3 to TRBJ1-1, with 10 bases identical to TRBD1. Sequenced material: peripheral blood. The sequence was obtained from a woman aged 60-70 years with COVID-19, enrolled during active disease. For the CDR3, the DNA is TGTGCCATCAGGAACCGGGACAGGGGATGGACTGAAGCTTTCTTT. Its protein is CAIRNRDRGWTEAFF.